Following are 27 T cell receptor beta chains from one sample sequenced in a study of CD8 T cells in ankylosing spondylitis. TCRdb itself ran the 5' RACE reads through MiXCR, one entry per CDR3 protein. Among more than 650,000 distinct CDR3 sequences, approximately 12% were seen once, and the ten largest hold about 0.5%. Their cognate antigens are unknown. Overall study results and limits: Characteristic, it appeared, of ankylosing spondylitis blood was a TCR beta motif of eight highly homologous variants.

Sequenced input: blood, either unsorted or a sorted T cell fraction (not recorded which). All receptors come from a male donor with ankylosing spondylitis.

The table lists this clonotype with a few counts. The V and J genes are TRBV2 and TRBJ1-5, with 8 bases aligning to TRBD1. Germline CDR1 SNHLY, CDR2 FYNNEI. The trim removed 7 bases at V and 2 bases at J, leaving 4 bases unmatched. There are 14 residues in the CDR3. DNA of the CDR3: TGTGCCAGCAACGGACAGGGAGGCAATCAGCCCCAGCATTTT. Amino acids: CASNGQGGNQPQHF. Complete variable domain (other parts from reference TRBV2 and TRBJ1-5): EPEVTQTPSHQVTQMGQEVILRCVPISNHLYFYWYRQILGQKVEFLVSFYNNEISEKSEIFDDQFSVERPDGSNFTLKIRSTKLEDSAMYFCASNGQGGNQPQHFGDGTRLSIL.

Only a few counts were recorded for this clonotype. This chain joins TRBV27 and TRBJ1-1; D is uncertain. The germline V gene encodes CDR1 MNHEY and CDR2 SMNVEV (reference sequence). This CDR3 spans 15 amino acids. Trimming cost V 3 bases and J 4 bases, with 15 bases left between them. The CDR3 DNA sequence: TGTGCCAGCAGTTTGTTAACCCTCCGGGGCACTGAAGCTTTCTTT. It encodes CASSLLTLRGTEAFF.

The genes are TRBV9 and TRBJ1-1, with D perhaps TRBD1 (5 bases). This CDR3 has 13 residues. Per germline, CDR1 SGDLS and CDR2 YYNGEE. With 0 bases removed from V and 10 bases from J, the gap between germline ends came to 13 bases. The CDR3 loop is CASSVDRGERAFF. The CDR3 bases are TGTGCCAGCAGCGTAGATCGGGGGGAAAGAGCTTTCTTT.

The rearrangement links TRBV6-2 or TRBV6-3 to TRBJ2-6; D ambiguous. In germline, CDR1 is MNHEY, CDR2 SVGEGT. The CDR3 contains 18 residues. Trimming shortened V by 6 bases and J by 1 base, and 19 bases separated the two germline ends. CDR3: CASSPKGNPQSGANVLTF. Here the CDR3 DNA reads TGTGCCAGCAGCCCCAAGGGAAACCCTCAATCTGGGGCCAACGTCCTGACTTTC.

This clonotype was detected a few times. The genes are TRBV20-1 and TRBJ1-1; maybe TRBD1 (6 bases). This CDR3 comprises 14 residues. Trimming removed 2 bases at V and 6 bases at J, with 16 bases between. Per the germline V gene, CDR1 is DFQATT and CDR2 is SNEGSKA (reference sequence). The CDR3 protein is CSARPQGRLAEAFF. CDR3 DNA sequence: TGCAGTGCTAGACCCCAGGGGAGACTCGCTGAAGCTTTCTTT.

This clonotype showed up many times. The chain recombines TRBV20-1 with TRBJ2-7; D might be TRBD1 (5 bases). CDR3 size: 14 residues. Trimming shortened V by 2 bases and J by 1 base, and 12 bases separated the two germline ends. CDR1 and CDR2 from the germline V gene are DFQATT and SNEGSKA (reference sequence). CDR3 sequence (DNA): TGCAGTGCTAGAAACCCCGACAGTTCCTACGAGCAGTACTTC. As protein: CSARNPDSSYEQYF.

This clonotype was seen many times. The CDR3 region has the DNA TGTGCCAGCAGCTTAGCGGGGGTAACCCTGAGCTACACCTTC. Translating gives CASSLAGVTLSYTF. J is TRBJ1-2 and V is TRBV7-2; tentatively, D is TRBD1 (5 bases). The CDR3 has 14 residues. Between the trimmed V and J ends, which lost 0 bases and 9 bases, there was a span of 14 bases. CDR1 is SGHTA and CDR2 is FQGNSA in the germline V gene.

This clonotype was found a few times. The chain combines TRBV7-6 with TRBJ2-7, with TRBD1 identical over 7 bases. Germline V gives CDR1 SGHVS, CDR2 FNYEAQ. Unmatched junction bases numbered 4, after V lost 3 bases and J lost 2 bases. The CDR3 spans 14 residues. The CDR3 reads CASSFGQETYEQYF. In DNA form, the CDR3 reads TGTGCCAGCAGCTTCGGACAGGAGACCTACGAGCAGTACTTC. The full variable domain, with the rest looked up from reference TRBV7-6 and TRBJ2-7, is GAGVSQSPRYKVTKRGQDVALRCDPISGHVSLYWYRQALGQGPEFLTYFNYEAQQDKSGLPNDRFSAERPEGSISTLTIQRTEQRDSAMYRCASSFGQETYEQYFGPGTRLTVT.

This chain links TRBV7-8 with TRBJ1-3; no firm D call. From germline, CDR1 is SGHVS and CDR2 FQNEAQ. The CDR3 has 16 residues. Trimming left V 0 bases short and J 0 bases short, with 9 bases between. CDR3 loop: CASSLAQGSSGNTIYF. DNA of the CDR3: TGTGCCAGCAGCTTAGCGCAAGGTTCCTCTGGAAACACCATATATTTT.

The chain joins TRBV5-1 to TRBJ2-2; a weak D match, TRBD2 (6 bases). V was shortened by 4 bases and J by 7 bases, with 11 bases between the two germline ends. The CDR3 spans 13 residues. CDR1 is SGHRS, CDR2 YFSETQ, per germline. CDR3 coding DNA: TGCGCCAGCAGCGGGCAGGGAGGCGGGGAGCTGTTTTTT. It codes for CASSGQGGGELFF. Using reference TRBV5-1 and TRBJ2-2 for the parts outside the CDR3, the full variable domain is KAGVTQTPRYLIKTRGQQVTLSCSPISGHRSVSWYQQTPGQGLQFLFEYFSETQRNKGNFPGRFSGRQFSNSRSEMNVSTLELGDSALYLCASSGQGGGELFFGEGSRLTVL.

At least ten counts were recorded for this clonotype. The chain recombines TRBV28 with TRBJ2-2; TRBD1 agrees at 9 bases. J gave up 2 bases and V 5 bases, and 6 bases lay outside the gene matches. CDR1 and CDR2 (germline): MDHEN, SYDVKM. The CDR3 has 16 amino acids. The CDR3 reads CASSPRQGGNTGELFF. The CDR3 nucleotides are TGTGCCAGCAGTCCCCGACAGGGGGGAAACACCGGGGAGCTGTTTTTT.

This clonotype is a singleton in its sample. The chain has TRBV2 and TRBJ2-1; 12 bases map to TRBD2. This CDR3 region has 16 residues. Per the germline V gene, CDR1 is SNHLY and CDR2 is FYNNEI. After removal of 6 bases from V and 2 bases from J, the junction contained 5 bases not matched to a gene. CDR3 in amino acids: CASRTSGSSAYNEQFF. In DNA form, the CDR3 reads TGTGCCAGCAGGACTAGCGGGAGTTCGGCCTACAATGAGCAGTTCTTC. Supplemented by reference TRBV2 and TRBJ2-1, the full variable domain reads EPEVTQTPSHQVTQMGQEVILRCVPISNHLYFYWYRQILGQKVEFLVSFYNNEISEKSEIFDDQFSVERPDGSNFTLKIRSTKLEDSAMYFCASRTSGSSAYNEQFFGPGTRLTVL.

The chain combines TRBV5-4 with TRBJ2-5; the D is unclear. CDR3 length equals 13 residues. The V end was cut by 4 bases, the J end by 3 bases, with 10 bases between. Germline V gives CDR1 SGHNT, CDR2 YYREEE (reference sequence). CDR3 protein: CASSPAGKETQYF. DNA for the CDR3: TGTGCCAGCAGCCCCGCTGGGAAAGAGACCCAGTACTTC.

V usage is TRBV7-2 and J usage is TRBJ2-5, with no clear D. The CDR3 is 11 residues long. Looked up from germline, CDR1 is SGHTA and CDR2 is FQGNSA. The germline V and J ends were trimmed by 9 bases and 5 bases, with 10 bases remaining between them. The CDR3 here is CASGPGETQYF. The CDR3 region has the DNA TGTGCCAGTGGACCCGGGGAGACCCAGTACTTC.

This clonotype showed up many times. V and J are TRBV5-6 and TRBJ2-1; D is possibly TRBD1 (5 bases). Germline V gene lookup returns CDR1 SGHDT and CDR2 YYEEEE. V lost 0 bases and J lost 2, with 15 bases in between. This CDR3 has 17 amino acids. CDR3 protein: CASSLDGALYTYNEQFF. CDR3 nucleotide sequence: TGTGCCAGCAGCTTGGATGGGGCCTTGTATACCTACAATGAGCAGTTCTTC.

This clonotype was counted between two and nine times. The rearrangement uses TRBV30 and TRBJ2-7; D is perhaps TRBD1 (5 bases). Germline V CDR1 and CDR2: GTSNPN, SVGIG (reference sequence). Trimming removed 0 bases at V and 7 bases at J, with 13 bases between. This CDR3 has 13 amino acids. CDR3 in DNA: TGTGCCTGGAGTGTACAAGGGGTCTGGGAGCAGTACTTC. Translation gives CAWSVQGVWEQYF.

In its sample, this clonotype was seen many times. The chain employs TRBV10-1 and TRBJ2-7, with 7 bases identical to TRBD1. V lost 10 bases and J lost 7; bases outside the gene matches: 10. This CDR3 has 12 amino acids. Germline V gene data show CDR1 as WNHNN and CDR2 as SYGVQD (reference sequence). CDR3 protein: CATGQSFGEQYF. As DNA, the CDR3 is TGCGCCACGGGACAGAGTTTCGGGGAGCAGTACTTC.

This clonotype occurred a few times. The chain carries TRBV11-2 and TRBJ2-1, with 9 positions matching TRBD1. Germline CDR1 SGHAT, CDR2 FQNNGV. V shed 5 bases, J shed 0 bases, and the junction held 14 bases outside the gene matches. The CDR3 totals 19 residues. DNA of the CDR3: TGTGCCAGCAGCCCTTCTATCGGGGGGACAGGGAGCTCCTACAATGAGCAGTTCTTC. It codes for CASSPSIGGTGSSYNEQFF.

The rearrangement joins TRBV6-1 to TRBJ2-5; TRBD2 matches at 7 bases. The CDR3 covers 15 residues. V was clipped by 6 bases and J by 4 bases; unmatched bases: 11. Germline V gene lookup returns CDR1 MNHNS and CDR2 SASEGT. In nucleotides, the CDR3 is TGTGCCAGCAGCCAACGCCGGGTAGCGGGAGAGACCCAGTACTTC. It translates to CASSQRRVAGETQYF.

The rearrangement joins TRBV5-1 to TRBJ1-4, with D perhaps matching TRBD1 (5 bases). Germline V gene lookup returns CDR1 SGHRS and CDR2 YFSETQ. The CDR3 spans 16 residues. Between the trimmed V and J ends, which lost 0 bases and 0 bases, there was a span of 9 bases. The CDR3 spells CASSLDGTPTNEKLFF. CDR3 bases: TGCGCCAGCAGCTTGGACGGGACGCCAACTAATGAAAAACTGTTTTTT.

V and J are TRBV5-1 and TRBJ1-1; D not certain. Deletions cut 4 bases from V and 2 bases from J, with 9 bases between. Germline-derived CDR1 and CDR2 are SGHRS and YFSETQ. This CDR3 spans 13 amino acids. Here the CDR3 reads CASSMDSNTEAFF. CDR3 DNA: TGCGCCAGCAGCATGGACTCTAACACTGAAGCTTTCTTT.

This clonotype was seen more than once but under ten times. This chain links TRBV20-1 with TRBJ2-3; possibly TRBD2 for D (6 bases). Deletions cut 5 bases from V and 0 bases from J, with 12 bases between. Germline V lookup: CDR1 DFQATT, CDR2 SNEGSKA (reference sequence). This CDR3 is 14 amino acids long. CDR3 protein: CSALSGASTDTQYF. The CDR3 DNA reads as TGCAGTGCTCTTAGCGGAGCTAGCACAGATACGCAGTATTTT.

This chain uses TRBV5-5 with TRBJ1-1; TRBD1 aligns across 8 bases. Germline CDR1 and CDR2: SGHKS and YYEKEE (reference sequence). V shed 3 bases and J 4 bases; nucleotides not matched to a gene: 8. The CDR3 is 15 amino acids. The CDR3 coding sequence is TGTGCCAGCAGCTGGACAGGGTCATATTTCACTGAAGCTTTCTTT. Encoded protein: CASSWTGSYFTEAFF.

The V call is TRBV15, the J call TRBJ1-2, with TRBD1 matching 7 bases. The CDR3 consists of 15 residues. The V gene's germline CDR1 is LNHNV and CDR2 YYDKDF (reference sequence). Germline trimming cut 4 bases from V and 6 bases from J; bases unmatched to any gene: 11. In DNA form, the CDR3 reads TGTGCCACCAGCATGAGACAGGGTGAGAGGGATGGCTACACCTTC. This gives the protein CATSMRQGERDGYTF.

This sequence joins TRBV5-4 and TRBJ2-2; 11 nucleotides match TRBD2. Germline V gene sequence: CDR1 SGHNT, CDR2 YYREEE (reference sequence). The CDR3 extends over 16 amino acids. Trimming at V came to 3 bases and at J to 3 bases, leaving 4 bases not matched to a gene. The CDR3 is CASSSLAGGDTGELFF. The CDR3 nucleotides read TGTGCCAGCAGCTCCCTAGCGGGAGGTGACACCGGGGAGCTGTTTTTT.

The chain combines TRBV20-1 with TRBJ1-2, with a tentative D call TRBD1 (5 bases). V was pared by 5 bases and J by 6 bases, with 16 bases between. The CDR3 contains 13 residues. The germline gives CDR1 DFQATT, CDR2 SNEGSKA (reference sequence). The chain's CDR3 is CSAPDPRVNGYTF. The CDR3 coding sequence is TGCAGTGCTCCGGACCCCAGGGTAAATGGCTACACCTTC.

The chain recombines TRBV5-1 with TRBJ2-7; TRBD1 might be the D (6 bases). The CDR3 is made up of 13 amino acids. From germline, CDR1 is SGHRS and CDR2 YFSETQ. V was shortened by 4 bases and J by 2 bases, with 10 bases between the two germline ends. The CDR3 bases are TGCGCCAGCAGCCTCTGGACAGCCTACGAGCAGTACTTC. Its translation is CASSLWTAYEQYF.